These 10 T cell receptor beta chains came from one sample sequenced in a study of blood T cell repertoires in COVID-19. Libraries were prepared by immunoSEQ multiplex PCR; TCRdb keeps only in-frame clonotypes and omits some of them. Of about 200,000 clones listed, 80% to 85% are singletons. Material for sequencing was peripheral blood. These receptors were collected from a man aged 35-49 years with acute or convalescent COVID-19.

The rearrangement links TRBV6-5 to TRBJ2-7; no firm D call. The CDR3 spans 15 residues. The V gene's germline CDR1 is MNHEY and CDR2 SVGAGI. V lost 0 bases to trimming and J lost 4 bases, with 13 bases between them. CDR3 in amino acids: CASSYSHLPMYEQYF. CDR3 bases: TGTGCCAGCAGTTACTCTCACCTCCCTATGTACGAGCAGTACTTC.

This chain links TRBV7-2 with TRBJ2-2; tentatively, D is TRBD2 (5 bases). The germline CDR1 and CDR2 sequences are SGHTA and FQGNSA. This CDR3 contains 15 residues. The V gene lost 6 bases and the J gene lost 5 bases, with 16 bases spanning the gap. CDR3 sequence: CASSPGISGTGELFF. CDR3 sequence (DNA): TGTGCCAGCAGTCCTGGAATATCGGGGACCGGGGAGCTGTTTTTT.

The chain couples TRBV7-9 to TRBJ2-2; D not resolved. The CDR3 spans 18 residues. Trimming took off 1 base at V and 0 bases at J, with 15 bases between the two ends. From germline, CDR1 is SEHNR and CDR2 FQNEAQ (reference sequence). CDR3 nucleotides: TGTGCCAGCAGCTTAGGTCATGGAGAGACTGCGAACACCGGGGAGCTGTTTTTT. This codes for CASSLGHGETANTGELFF.

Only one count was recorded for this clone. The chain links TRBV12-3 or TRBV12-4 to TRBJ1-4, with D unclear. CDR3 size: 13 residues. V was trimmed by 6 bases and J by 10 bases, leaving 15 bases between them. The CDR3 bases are TGTGCCAGCAGCCCTATTGCGCGGGGAAAACTGTTTTTT. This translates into CASSPIARGKLFF.

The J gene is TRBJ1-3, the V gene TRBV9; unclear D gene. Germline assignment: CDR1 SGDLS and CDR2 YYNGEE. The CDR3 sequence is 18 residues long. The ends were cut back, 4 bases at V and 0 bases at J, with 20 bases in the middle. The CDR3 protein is CASSPEGGQFDSGNTIYF. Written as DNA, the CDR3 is TGTGCCAGCAGCCCGGAAGGAGGGCAGTTTGACTCTGGAAACACCATATATTTT.

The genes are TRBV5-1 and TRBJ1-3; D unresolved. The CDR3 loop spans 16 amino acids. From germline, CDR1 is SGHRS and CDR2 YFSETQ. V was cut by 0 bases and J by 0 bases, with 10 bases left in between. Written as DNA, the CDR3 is TGCGCCAGCAGCTTGGACAGCTTGAGCTCTGGAAACACCATATATTTT. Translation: CASSLDSLSSGNTIYF. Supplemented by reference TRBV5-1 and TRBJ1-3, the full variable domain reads KAGVTQTPRYLIKTRGQQVTLSCSPISGHRSVSWYQQTPGQGLQFLFEYFSETQRNKGNFPGRFSGRQFSNSRSEMNVSTLELGDSALYLCASSLDSLSSGNTIYFGEGSWLTVV.

The CDR3 region is CASSEGTRPYEQYF. The CDR3 nucleotides are TGTGCCAGCAGTGAAGGGACTAGACCCTACGAGCAGTACTTC. This sequence joins TRBV6-1 and TRBJ2-7; 7 nucleotides agree with TRBD2. After removal of 1 base from V and 2 bases from J, the junction contained 2 bases not matched to a gene. The CDR3 extends over 14 amino acids. Germline CDR1 MNHNS, CDR2 SASEGT.

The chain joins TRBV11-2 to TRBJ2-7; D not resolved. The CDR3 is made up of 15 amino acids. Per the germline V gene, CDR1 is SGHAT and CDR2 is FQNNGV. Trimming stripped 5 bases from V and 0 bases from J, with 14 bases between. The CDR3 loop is CASSPWSGSSYEQYF. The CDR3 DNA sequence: TGTGCCAGCAGCCCATGGAGTGGAAGCTCCTACGAGCAGTACTTC. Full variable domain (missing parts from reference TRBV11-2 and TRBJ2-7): EAGVAQSPRYKIIEKRQSVAFWCNPISGHATLYWYQQILGQGPKLLIQFQNNGVVDDSQLPKDRFSAERLKGVDSTLKIQPAKLEDSAVYLCASSPWSGSSYEQYFGPGTRLTVT.

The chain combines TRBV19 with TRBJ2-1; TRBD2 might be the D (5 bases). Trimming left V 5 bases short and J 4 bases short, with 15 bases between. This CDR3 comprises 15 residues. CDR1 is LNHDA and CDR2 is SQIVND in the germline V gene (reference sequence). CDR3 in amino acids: CASSSGKGSYNEQFF. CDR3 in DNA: TGTGCCAGTAGTTCCGGGAAAGGTAGTTACAATGAGCAGTTCTTC.

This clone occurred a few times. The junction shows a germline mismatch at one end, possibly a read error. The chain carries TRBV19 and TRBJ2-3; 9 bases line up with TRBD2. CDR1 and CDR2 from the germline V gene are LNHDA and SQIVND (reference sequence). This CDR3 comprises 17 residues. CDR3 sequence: CASSVDRTSEFTDTQYF. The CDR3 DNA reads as TGTGCCAGTAGTGTAGATAGGACTAGCGAGTTCACAGATACGCAGTATTTT.